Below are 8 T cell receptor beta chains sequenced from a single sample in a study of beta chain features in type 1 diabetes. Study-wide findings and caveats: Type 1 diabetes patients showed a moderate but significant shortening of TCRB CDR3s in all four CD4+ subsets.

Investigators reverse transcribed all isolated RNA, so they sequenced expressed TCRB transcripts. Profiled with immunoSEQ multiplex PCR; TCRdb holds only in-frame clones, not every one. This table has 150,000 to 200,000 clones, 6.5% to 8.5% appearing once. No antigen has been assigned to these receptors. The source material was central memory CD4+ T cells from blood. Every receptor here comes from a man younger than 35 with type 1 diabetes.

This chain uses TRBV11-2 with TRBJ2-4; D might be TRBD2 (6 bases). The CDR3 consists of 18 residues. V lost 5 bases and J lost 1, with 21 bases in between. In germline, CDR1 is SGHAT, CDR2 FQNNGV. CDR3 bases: TGTGCCAGCAGCCATCCGGAACGGGAGATGGGGGCCAAAAACATTCAGTACTTC. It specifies CASSHPEREMGAKNIQYF.

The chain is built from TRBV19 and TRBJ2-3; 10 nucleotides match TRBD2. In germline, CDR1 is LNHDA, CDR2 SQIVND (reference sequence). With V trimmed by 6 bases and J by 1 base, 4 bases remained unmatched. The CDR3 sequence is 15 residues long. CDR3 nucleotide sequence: TGTGCCAGTAGCCACGGGACTAGCGGCACAGATACGCAGTATTTT. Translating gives CASSHGTSGTDTQYF.

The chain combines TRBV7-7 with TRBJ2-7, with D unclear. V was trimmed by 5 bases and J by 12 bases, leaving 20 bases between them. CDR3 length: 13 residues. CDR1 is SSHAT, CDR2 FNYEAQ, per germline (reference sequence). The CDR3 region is CASSPRSSQLLYF. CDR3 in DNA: TGTGCCAGCAGCCCAAGGAGTTCTCAGCTTCTGTACTTC.

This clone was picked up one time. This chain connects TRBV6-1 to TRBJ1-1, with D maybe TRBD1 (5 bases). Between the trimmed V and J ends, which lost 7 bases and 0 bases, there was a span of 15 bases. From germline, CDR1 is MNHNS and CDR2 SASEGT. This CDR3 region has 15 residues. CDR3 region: CASTWLSGVNTEAFF. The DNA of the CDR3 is TGTGCCAGCACGTGGCTTTCGGGGGTGAACACTGAAGCTTTCTTT.

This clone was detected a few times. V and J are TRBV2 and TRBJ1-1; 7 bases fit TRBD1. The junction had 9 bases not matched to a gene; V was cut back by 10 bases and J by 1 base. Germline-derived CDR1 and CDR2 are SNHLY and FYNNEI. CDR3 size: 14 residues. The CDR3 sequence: CAITGASGNTEAFF. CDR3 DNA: TGTGCCATAACAGGGGCCTCGGGGAACACTGAAGCTTTCTTT.

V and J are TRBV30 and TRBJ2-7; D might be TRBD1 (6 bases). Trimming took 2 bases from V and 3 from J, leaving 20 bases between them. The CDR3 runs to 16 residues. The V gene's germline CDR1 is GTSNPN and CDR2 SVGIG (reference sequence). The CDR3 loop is CAWSISGTTLLYEQYF. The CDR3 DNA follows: TGTGCCTGGAGTATTTCCGGGACAACCCTCCTCTACGAGCAGTACTTC.

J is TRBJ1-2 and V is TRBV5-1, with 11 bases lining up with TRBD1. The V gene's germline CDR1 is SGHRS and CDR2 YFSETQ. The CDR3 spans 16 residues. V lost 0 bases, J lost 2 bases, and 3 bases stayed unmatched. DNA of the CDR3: TGCGCCAGCAGCTTGGCATGGGACAGGGGGAACTATGGCTACACCTTC. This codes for CASSLAWDRGNYGYTF.

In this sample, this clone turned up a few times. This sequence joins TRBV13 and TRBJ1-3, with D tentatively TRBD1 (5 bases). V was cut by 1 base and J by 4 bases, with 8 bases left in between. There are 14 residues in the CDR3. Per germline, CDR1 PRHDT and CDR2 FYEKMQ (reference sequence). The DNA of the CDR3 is TGTGCCAGCAGCTTAGAAGGGGTCGGAAACACCATATATTTT. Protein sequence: CASSLEGVGNTIYF.